A single T cell receptor beta chain is shown here with its context. The antigen remains unidentified. The record originates from a study of T cell responses to AZD1222 COVID-19 vaccine. General study points: Regions left unmutated in variants are reportedly the target of nearly half of spike-specific TCRs.

Sequencing used immunoSEQ multiplex PCR; TCRdb keeps in-frame clones, though not all of them. The sample records about 120,000 clones, about 90% being singletons. The receptor was derived from an adult in good health. This sample comprised peripheral blood, obtained on day 0 of AZD1222 vaccination.

The CDR3 DNA reads as TGTGCCAGCGGACGGGACAGCCACTCTGGAAACACCATATATTTT. This sequence encodes CASGRDSHSGNTIYF. The genes are TRBV9 and TRBJ1-3, with TRBD1 matching 7 bases. The CDR3 extends over 15 amino acids. Germline CDR1 is SGDLS and CDR2 is YYNGEE. After removal of 7 bases from V and 0 bases from J, the junction contained 7 bases not matched to a gene.